The 6 T cell receptor beta chains below come from one sample, sequenced in a study of T cells after yellow fever vaccination. Using its own MiXCR run on the 5' RACE reads, TCRdb lists one record per CDR3 protein. The table records roughly 330,000 distinct CDR3 sequences, roughly 7% of them present only once. The sample in question was PBMCs, obtained around 45 days after the first yellow fever vaccination. The source is a man aged 18 to 30 who received the YFV17D yellow fever vaccine.

The CDR3 here is CASSPLSYQETQYF. For the CDR3, the DNA is TGTGCCAGCAGTCCCCTCTCATACCAAGAGACCCAGTACTTC. The rearrangement uses TRBV6-2 or TRBV6-3 and TRBJ2-5; D uncertain. Germline loops: CDR1 MNHEY, CDR2 SVGEGT. The V and J ends lost 5 bases and 0 bases respectively, with 10 bases between them. CDR3 length: 14 amino acids.

In this sample, this clonotype turned up a few times. The V call is TRBV10-3, the J call TRBJ2-1; D remains unclear. The CDR3 runs to 11 residues. Trimming removed 2 bases at V and 10 bases at J, with 6 bases between. Germline V gives CDR1 ENHRY, CDR2 SYGVKD. The CDR3 loop reads CAISETAEQFF. The CDR3 DNA sequence: TGTGCCATCAGTGAGACGGCCGAGCAGTTCTTC.

The rearrangement links TRBV27 to TRBJ1-5; perhaps TRBD1 as D (5 bases). Trimming shortened V by 0 bases and J by 2 bases, and 11 bases separated the two germline ends. The germline V gene encodes CDR1 MNHEY and CDR2 SMNVEV (reference sequence). This CDR3 has 16 amino acids. As DNA, the CDR3 is TGTGCCAGCAGTTTATCGGGGGTTGTAGGCAATCAGCCCCAGCATTTT. The encoded protein is CASSLSGVVGNQPQHF.

This clonotype turned up a few times. The chain joins TRBV6-2 or TRBV6-3 to TRBJ2-5; possible D gene TRBD1, 6 bases. The CDR3 contains 15 residues. In germline, CDR1 is MNHEY, CDR2 SVGEGT. The ends were cut back, 6 bases at V and 5 bases at J, with 19 bases in the middle. The CDR3 region has the DNA TGTGCCAGCAGCAAGACCCGGCAGGGGTGGGAGACCCAGTACTTC. It is translated as CASSKTRQGWETQYF.

This clonotype was observed a handful of times. The chain carries TRBV6-1 and TRBJ2-5; D is perhaps TRBD1 or TRBD2 (5 bases each). This CDR3 contains 14 residues. V was pared by 7 bases and J by 4 bases, with 16 bases between. Germline loops: CDR1 MNHNS, CDR2 SASEGT. CDR3 protein: CASTLLSGGETQYF. The DNA of the CDR3 is TGTGCCAGCACGCTATTAAGTGGGGGAGAGACCCAGTACTTC.

The rearrangement links TRBV27 to TRBJ1-6, with unresolved D. Looked up from germline, CDR1 is MNHEY and CDR2 is SMNVEV (reference sequence). The V gene lost 5 bases and the J gene lost 7 bases, with 12 bases spanning the gap. CDR3 length: 14 amino acids. DNA for the CDR3: TGTGCCAGCAGTCCACGGTTTAGGAATTCACCCCTCCACTTT. It encodes CASSPRFRNSPLHF.